These 16 T cell receptor beta chains came from one sample sequenced in a study of cytomegalovirus exposure and HLA in healthy donors. PCR involved 60 Vbeta and 13 Jbeta primers. The data were produced by immunoSEQ multiplex PCR, yet TCRdb's version contains in-frame clones alone and is incomplete. The repertoire consists of around 100,000 clones, with around 82% occurring once and the leading ten covering about 3.4%. The sequencing input was PBMCs. These receptor sequences come from a man younger than 45 in good health and CMV-seropositive.

The J gene is TRBJ1-2, the V gene TRBV6-6; TRBD1 matches at 8 bases. The CDR3 consists of 14 residues. Germline trimming cut 10 bases from V and 4 bases from J; bases unmatched to any gene: 11. The germline gives CDR1 MNHNY, CDR2 SVGAGI (reference sequence). CDR3 coding DNA: TGTGCCACCAAACCCCCGGGACAGGCCTATGGCTACACCTTC. Its protein product is CATKPPGQAYGYTF.

The chain links TRBV10-3 to TRBJ2-1; TRBD1 matches at 7 bases. This CDR3 is built from 15 residues. V dropped 5 bases and J dropped 4; count of bases not matched to a gene: 8. The germline V gene has CDR1 ENHRY and CDR2 SYGVKD. The CDR3 region is CAISSTGTVYNEQFF. CDR3 sequence (DNA): TGTGCCATCAGTTCCACCGGGACAGTTTACAATGAGCAGTTCTTC.

This clone was picked up a small number of times. V is TRBV7-2 and J is TRBJ1-1; D ambiguous. V was cut by 0 bases and J by 7 bases, with 6 bases left in between. Germline V lookup: CDR1 SGHTA, CDR2 FQGNSA. The CDR3 loop spans 12 amino acids. As DNA, the CDR3 is TGTGCCAGCAGCTTAGCGCTCGGTGAAGCTTTCTTT. This gives the protein CASSLALGEAFF.

The chain employs TRBV5-6 and TRBJ1-2, with D possibly matching TRBD1 (6 bases). V lost 0 bases and J 4 bases, leaving 22 bases between the germline ends. Per the germline V gene, CDR1 is SGHDT and CDR2 is YYEEEE. CDR3 length equals 18 residues. Written as DNA, the CDR3 is TGTGCCAGCAGCTTGGGGCCGAAACAGGGTCTGACTTTCTATGGCTACACCTTC. As protein: CASSLGPKQGLTFYGYTF. Based on the CDR3 plus reference TRBV5-6 and TRBJ1-2, the full variable domain is DAGVTQSPTHLIKTRGQQVTLRCSPKSGHDTVSWYQQALGQGPQFIFQYYEEEERQRGNFPDRFSGHQFPNYSSELNVNALLLGDSALYLCASSLGPKQGLTFYGYTFGSGTRLTVV.

J is TRBJ2-7 and V is TRBV21-1; the table's D call TRBD2 went unverified against the DNA. TRBV21-1 is a documented pseudogene. CDR3 length: 15 residues. DNA of the CDR3: TGTGCCAGCAGCAAAGATTGGTTTAGCTCCTACGAGCAGTACTTC. It is translated as CASSKDWFSSYEQYF.

The chain links TRBV18 to TRBJ2-2; TRBD1 matches 8 bases. The CDR3 runs to 15 residues. The ends lost 5 bases at V and 8 bases at J; junction bases unmatched: 10. The germline V gene encodes CDR1 KGHSH and CDR2 LQKENI. CDR3 in DNA: TGTGCCAGCTCATCTACACCGGACAGGGCAGGGGAGCTGTTTTTT. The encoded protein is CASSSTPDRAGELFF.

This sequence joins TRBV10-3 and TRBJ2-3; perhaps TRBD2 as D (5 bases). Trimming pared 0 bases from V and 5 bases from J, leaving 9 bases between. Looked up from germline, CDR1 is ENHRY and CDR2 is SYGVKD. This CDR3 is 14 amino acids long. CDR3 loop: CAISESMAGDTQYF. As DNA, the CDR3 is TGTGCCATCAGTGAGTCGATGGCGGGAGATACGCAGTATTTT.

V usage is TRBV6-5 and J usage is TRBJ1-1; D remains ambiguous. Germline V lookup: CDR1 MNHEY, CDR2 SVGAGI. This CDR3 contains 12 residues. The germline V and J ends were trimmed by 2 bases and 7 bases, with 8 bases remaining between them. The CDR3: CASSYPDNEAFF. As DNA, the CDR3 is TGTGCCAGCAGTTACCCCGACAATGAAGCTTTCTTT.

V is TRBV14 and J is TRBJ2-7; a possible D gene is TRBD1 (5 bases). There are 14 residues in the CDR3. Germline V gene lookup returns CDR1 SGHDN and CDR2 FVKESK. The V and J ends lost 4 bases and 3 bases respectively, with 13 bases between them. CDR3 amino acids: CASSRGPGFYEQYF. CDR3 DNA: TGTGCCAGCAGCCGGGGCCCAGGTTTCTACGAGCAGTACTTC.

The CDR3 DNA sequence: TGTGCCAGCAGTTTATATAGGGGCTCCACTGAAGCTTTCTTT. It encodes CASSLYRGSTEAFF. This chain connects TRBV27 to TRBJ1-1; the D gene is possibly TRBD1 (5 bases). The CDR3 is made up of 14 amino acids. V was trimmed by 1 base and J by 4 bases, leaving 10 bases between them. CDR1 is MNHEY, CDR2 SMNVEV, per germline (reference sequence).

The V and J genes are TRBV7-2 and TRBJ2-2; TRBD1 aligns across 7 bases. Trimming at V came to 5 bases and at J to 7 bases, leaving 10 bases not matched to a gene. CDR3 length: 15 amino acids. Germline CDR1 is SGHTA and CDR2 is FQGNSA. The CDR3 DNA follows: TGTGCCAGCAGCCAGACAGGGTCCCCCAGCGGGGAGCTGTTTTTT. This translates into CASSQTGSPSGELFF.

The V call is TRBV27, the J call TRBJ1-5; D not resolved. Germline CDR1 MNHEY, CDR2 SMNVEV (reference sequence). Trimming took 5 bases from V and 0 from J, leaving 17 bases between them. The CDR3 runs 17 residues. The chain's CDR3 is CASSPSWAGLSNQPQHF. The CDR3, as DNA: TGTGCCAGCAGTCCCTCTTGGGCAGGCCTTAGCAATCAGCCCCAGCATTTT.

CDR3 region: CAGGSGRYSYEQYF. CDR3 in DNA: TGTGCCGGGGGTAGCGGGAGATACTCCTACGAGCAGTACTTC. The chain uses TRBV7-9 and TRBJ2-7; 9 bases are a match to TRBD2. The germline CDR1 and CDR2 sequences are SEHNR and FQNEAQ (reference sequence). V lost 11 bases, J lost 0 bases, and 8 bases stayed unmatched. The CDR3 loop spans 14 amino acids. Based on the CDR3 plus reference TRBV7-9 and TRBJ2-7, the full variable domain is DTGVSQNPRHKITKRGQNVTFRCDPISEHNRLYWYRQTLGQGPEFLTYFQNEAQLEKSRLLSDRFSAERPKGSFSTLEIQRTEQGDSAMYLCAGGSGRYSYEQYFGPGTRLTVT.

The chain combines TRBV21-1 with TRBJ2-3; the DNA was not used to check the table's D call, TRBD1. TRBV21-1 corresponds to a pseudogene. This CDR3 is built from 19 residues. The CDR3 loop reads CASSKEGTGGQRSTDTQYF. CDR3 DNA sequence: TGTGCCAGCAGCAAAGAGGGGACAGGGGGCCAACGATCCACAGATACGCAGTATTTT.

The chain joins TRBV28 to TRBJ1-1; 10 nucleotides align to TRBD1. The CDR3 runs 14 residues. V was pared by 5 bases and J by 5 bases, with 5 bases of the junction left unmatched. Germline loops: CDR1 MDHEN, CDR2 SYDVKM. CDR3 nucleotides: TGTGCCAGCAGTCCACGGACAGGGGGGACTGAAGCTTTCTTT. It yields the protein CASSPRTGGTEAFF.

The chain has TRBV7-9 and TRBJ2-1; maybe TRBD2 (7 bases). With 5 bases removed from V and 9 bases from J, the gap between germline ends came to 20 bases. Germline values: CDR1 SEHNR, CDR2 FQNEAQ (reference sequence). This CDR3 comprises 15 residues. The CDR3 sequence is CASSQVGRGTVEQFF. The CDR3 DNA reads TGTGCCAGCAGCCAAGTAGGGAGGGGGACGGTTGAGCAGTTCTTC.